One sample yielded the 24 T cell receptor beta chains listed below, sequenced in a study of response to subunit inactivated influenza vaccine. TCRdb reprocessed the RT-PCR reads with MiXCR, giving one entry per CDR3 protein. This repertoire shows about 570,000 distinct CDR3 sequences, 10% to 12% found once; its top ten account for 9.5% to 12%. These records were also assigned to another study, of T cells expressing NK-cell markers. That paper states: Libraries used 5'RACE template switching adding universal primer site and UMIs.

Sequenced material: PBMCs from blood, taken on the day of vaccination. These receptors were taken from a man in his fifties or sixties who received an inactivated influenza vaccine.

This clonotype has ten or more counts. V gene TRBV7-2 combines with J gene TRBJ2-7; 9 bases are shared with TRBD1. This CDR3 region has 15 residues. V was pared by 3 bases and J by 2 bases, with 5 bases of the junction left unmatched. Germline CDR1 and CDR2: SGHTA and FQGNSA. The CDR3 region is CASSLRTGETYEQYF. The CDR3, as DNA: TGTGCCAGCAGCTTGCGGACAGGGGAAACCTACGAGCAGTACTTC. The variable domain in full, completed from reference TRBV7-2 and TRBJ2-7, reads GAGVSQSPSNKVTEKGKDVELRCDPISGHTALYWYRQSLGQGLEFLIYFQGNSAPDKSGLPSDRFSAERTGGSVSTLTIQRTQQEDSAVYLCASSLRTGETYEQYFGPGTRLTVT.

This clonotype showed up many times. The CDR3 DNA reads TGCAGCGTGGCGGGACACCGAAAGACCGGCCCCACAGATACGCAGTATTTT. This encodes CSVAGHRKTGPTDTQYF. This chain uses TRBV29-1 with TRBJ2-3; D tentatively fits TRBD1 or TRBD2 (6 bases each). Germline V gene sequence: CDR1 SQVTM, CDR2 ANQGSEA. This CDR3 is built from 17 residues. Trimming took off 6 bases at V and 2 bases at J, with 24 bases between the two ends.

This clonotype came up a few times. V and J are TRBV11-2 and TRBJ2-7; no reliable D call. V dropped 5 bases and J dropped 2 bases, with 16 bases sitting between them. This CDR3 has 15 amino acids. Germline CDR1 and CDR2: SGHAT and FQNNGV. CDR3 sequence: CASSRTNGPAYEQYF. DNA of the CDR3: TGTGCCAGCAGCCGTACGAACGGGCCGGCCTACGAGCAGTACTTC.

This clonotype was observed a few times. The J gene is TRBJ2-4, the V gene TRBV28; D is perhaps TRBD1 (5 bases). Germline values: CDR1 MDHEN, CDR2 SYDVKM. V lost 3 bases, J lost 1 base, and 16 bases lay in between. This CDR3 has 17 residues. The CDR3 sequence is CASSFSGRARAKNIQYF. CDR3 DNA: TGTGCCAGCAGTTTCTCCGGCAGGGCGAGGGCCAAAAACATTCAGTACTTC.

This clonotype was seen many times. V is TRBV5-1 and J is TRBJ2-1; possible D gene TRBD1, 7 bases. V was cut by 2 bases and J by 6 bases, with 15 bases left in between. Per germline, CDR1 SGHRS and CDR2 YFSETQ. The CDR3 totals 15 residues. This chain's CDR3 is CASSLDGRGVNEQFF. The CDR3 nucleotides read TGCGCCAGCAGCTTAGATGGCAGGGGGGTCAATGAGCAGTTCTTC.

This clonotype has just a few counts. The V gene is TRBV3-1, the J gene TRBJ2-1; possible D gene TRBD1, 6 bases. The V and J ends lost 0 bases and 9 bases respectively, with 12 bases between them. Germline V gene data show CDR1 as LGHDT and CDR2 as YNNKEL (reference sequence). The CDR3 length is 14 residues. In DNA, the CDR3 is TGTGCCAGCAGCCAAGACCCGACCAGGGGTGAGCAGTTCTTC. Its protein product is CASSQDPTRGEQFF.

This clonotype has ten or more counts. DNA of the CDR3: TGCGCCAGCAGCCTAGACCCGGTCGGGGGCACTGAAGCTTTCTTT. Translated: CASSLDPVGGTEAFF. The chain couples TRBV5-1 to TRBJ1-1; the D gene is possibly TRBD1 (5 bases). The CDR3 covers 15 residues. Germline V gene lookup returns CDR1 SGHRS and CDR2 YFSETQ. V was clipped by 4 bases and J by 4 bases, with 17 bases between them. Filled out from reference TRBV5-1 and TRBJ1-1, the complete variable domain reads KAGVTQTPRYLIKTRGQQVTLSCSPISGHRSVSWYQQTPGQGLQFLFEYFSETQRNKGNFPGRFSGRQFSNSRSEMNVSTLELGDSALYLCASSLDPVGGTEAFFGQGTRLTVV.

In its sample, this clonotype was seen a few times. This chain joins TRBV5-1 and TRBJ1-1, with D unclear. This CDR3 is built from 14 residues. The germline V gene encodes CDR1 SGHRS and CDR2 YFSETQ. Trimming shortened V by 2 bases and J by 0 bases, and 8 bases separated the two germline ends. DNA of the CDR3: TGCGCCAGCAGCTTCACCCGACTGAACACTGAAGCTTTCTTT. This encodes CASSFTRLNTEAFF.

The chain has TRBV5-6 and TRBJ1-4; the match to TRBD1 covers 9 bases. After removal of 4 bases from V and 5 bases from J, the junction contained 12 bases not matched to a gene. Per the germline V gene, CDR1 is SGHDT and CDR2 is YYEEEE. CDR3 length: 17 residues. CDR3 in DNA: TGTGCCAGCAGCAGAACCGGGACAGGGTTCCGGAATGAAAAACTGTTTTTT. It specifies CASSRTGTGFRNEKLFF.

This clonotype was detected a few times. The gene calls are TRBV12-3 or TRBV12-4 and TRBJ2-3; D unresolved. The V gene lost 4 bases and the J gene lost 5 bases, with 7 bases spanning the gap. There are 12 residues in the CDR3. The DNA of the CDR3 is TGTGCCAGCAGTTCCTCCAAAGATACGCAGTATTTT. It yields the protein CASSSSKDTQYF.

CDR3 sequence (DNA): TGCGCCAGCAGCCAAGAAATAGGTTACAGCTCTGAAGCTTTCTTT. Translation gives CASSQEIGYSSEAFF. The chain links TRBV4-3 to TRBJ1-1; no reliable D call. The CDR3 contains 15 residues. The V and J ends lost 0 bases and 6 bases respectively, with 14 bases between them. Germline V gene sequence: CDR1 LGHNA, CDR2 YSLEER.

This clonotype was detected ten times or more. The V call is TRBV29-1, the J call TRBJ2-7; D is perhaps TRBD1 (6 bases). V dropped 3 bases and J dropped 4 bases, with 10 bases sitting between them. The CDR3 spans 12 residues. CDR1 and CDR2 (germline): SQVTM, ANQGSEA. DNA for the CDR3: TGCAGCGTTGAGGGGACATATTACGAGCAGTACTTC. It translates to CSVEGTYYEQYF.

Only a few counts were recorded for this clonotype. This chain links TRBV15 with TRBJ1-1; maybe TRBD1 (5 bases). The length of the CDR3 is 13 residues. Germline V CDR1 and CDR2: LNHNV, YYDKDF (reference sequence). V shed 5 bases and J shed 0 bases, with 7 bases lying between them. The CDR3, as DNA: TGTGCCACCAGCTGGGGCTTGAACACTGAAGCTTTCTTT. This gives the protein CATSWGLNTEAFF.

This clonotype was recorded at least ten times. The V gene is TRBV12-3 or TRBV12-4, the J gene TRBJ2-7; D ambiguous. Trimming removed 2 bases at V and 2 bases at J, with 19 bases between. The CDR3 is made up of 17 amino acids. This CDR3 is CASSLSHVARKTYEQYF. CDR3 nucleotides: TGTGCCAGCAGTTTATCCCACGTAGCCAGGAAAACCTACGAGCAGTACTTC.

This clonotype appeared a few times. The CDR3 DNA is TGTGCCAGCAGTTTTCGGCGGGGGGCCTACAATGAGCAGTTCTTC. Translation gives CASSFRRGAYNEQFF. This chain links TRBV12-3 or TRBV12-4 with TRBJ2-1, with 8 bases that match TRBD2. The CDR3 totals 15 residues. Trimming took 3 bases from V and 2 from J; bases not matched to a gene: 3.

V gene TRBV4-3 combines with J gene TRBJ1-1; no clear D gene. With 0 bases removed from V and 10 bases from J, the gap between germline ends came to 12 bases. The CDR3 length is 13 residues. Germline lookup yields CDR1 LGHNA and CDR2 YSLEER. CDR3 coding DNA: TGCGCCAGCAGCCAAGAACGCGACATAGGAGCTTTCTTT. Amino acid sequence: CASSQERDIGAFF.

The CDR3, as DNA: TGTGCCAGCAGCCACCGAGACAGCCCCTATCAGCCCCAGCATTTT. As protein: CASSHRDSPYQPQHF. The chain recombines TRBV16 with TRBJ1-5, with D perhaps TRBD1 (5 bases). V lost 3 bases and J 5 bases, leaving 14 bases between the germline ends. The germline gives CDR1 KGHSY, CDR2 FQNENV. This CDR3 has 15 amino acids.

This clonotype came up a few times. This rearrangement joins TRBV9 to TRBJ2-3; unclear D gene. The V end lost 2 bases, the J end lost 2 bases, and 12 bases lay between the germline ends. CDR1 and CDR2 from the germline V gene are SGDLS and YYNGEE. The CDR3 is 15 residues long. The DNA of the CDR3 is TGTGCCAGCAGCGTCACCCCCAGGACCACAGATACGCAGTATTTT. This translates into CASSVTPRTTDTQYF. The full variable domain, completed using reference TRBV9 and TRBJ2-3, is DSGVTQTPKHLITATGQRVTLRCSPRSGDLSVYWYQQSLDQGLQFLIQYYNGEERAKGNILERFSAQQFPDLHSELNLSSLELGDSALYFCASSVTPRTTDTQYFGPGTRLTVL.

J is TRBJ2-3 and V is TRBV7-9; 7 bases match TRBD2. Trimming removed 3 bases from V and 4 bases from J; junction bases left unmatched: 10. Germline assignment: CDR1 SEHNR and CDR2 FQNEAQ (reference sequence). The CDR3 extends over 16 amino acids. CDR3 DNA sequence: TGTGCCAGCAGCTTCTATTTAAGCGGGGCCTCAGATACGCAGTATTTT. Translation: CASSFYLSGASDTQYF. Full variable domain (outside the CDR3, taken from reference TRBV7-9 and TRBJ2-3): DTGVSQNPRHKITKRGQNVTFRCDPISEHNRLYWYRQTLGQGPEFLTYFQNEAQLEKSRLLSDRFSAERPKGSFSTLEIQRTEQGDSAMYLCASSFYLSGASDTQYFGPGTRLTVL.

This clonotype was detected only a few times. The chain is built from TRBV7-3 and TRBJ2-7; 7 bases fit TRBD2. CDR1 and CDR2 from the germline V gene are SGHTA and FQGTGA. The CDR3 is 15 residues long. The ends lost 2 bases at V and 2 bases at J; junction bases unmatched: 6. CDR3 loop: CASSLFVGRTYEQYF. In nucleotides, the CDR3 is TGTGCCAGCAGCTTATTTGTCGGGAGGACCTACGAGCAGTACTTC.

This clonotype has ten or more counts. This sequence joins TRBV20-1 and TRBJ1-1, with TRBD1 as a possible D gene (5 bases). CDR3 size: 13 residues. Germline CDR1 DFQATT, CDR2 SNEGSKA (reference sequence). V lost 8 bases to trimming and J lost 4 bases, with 17 bases between them. Here the CDR3 DNA reads TGCAGTCGATACCGGGACTCCAGCACTGAAGCTTTCTTT. Translated, it gives CSRYRDSSTEAFF.

There are a few counts of this clonotype. This chain joins TRBV6-5 and TRBJ2-1, with D possibly matching TRBD2 (5 bases). Trimming took 2 bases from V and 4 from J, leaving 12 bases between them. Germline CDR1 reads MNHEY; CDR2 reads SVGAGI. The CDR3 has 15 residues. CDR3 DNA sequence: TGTGCCAGCAGTTACGGGTGGGAGCGGTACAATGAGCAGTTCTTC. It is translated as CASSYGWERYNEQFF.

The sample holds a few counts of this clonotype. The chain combines TRBV4-3 with TRBJ2-5, with 8 bases lining up with TRBD2. CDR3 length: 20 amino acids. Germline V gene lookup returns CDR1 LGHNA and CDR2 YSLEER. With V trimmed by 0 bases and J by 5 bases, 20 bases remained unmatched. The CDR3 spells CASSQESLASGLSAQETQYF. DNA of the CDR3: TGCGCCAGCAGCCAAGAGTCGCTTGCTAGCGGGTTATCGGCTCAGGAGACCCAGTACTTC.

V gene TRBV2 combines with J gene TRBJ1-5, with TRBD1 as a possible D gene (5 bases). There are 14 residues in the CDR3. Germline V gene data show CDR1 as SNHLY and CDR2 as FYNNEI. V lost 7 bases, J lost 0 bases, and 10 bases lay in between. The CDR3 region has the DNA TGTGCCAGCAAGCGGGGGGGTAGCAATCAGCCCCAGCATTTT. Protein: CASKRGGSNQPQHF.